The subject of this entry is one TCR beta chain. The data are from a study of T cell responses to AZD1222 COVID-19 vaccine. CDR3 length equals 15 residues. Trimming removed 4 bases from V and 0 bases from J, with 10 bases in between. Germline assignment: CDR1 LGHDT and CDR2 YNNKEL (reference sequence). Sequencing was performed with immunoSEQ multiplex PCR; in TCRdb, only in-frame clones are kept and a portion is missing. The sample carries 150,000 or so clones, roughly nine tenths recorded once. This receptor was taken from an adult who received the AZD1222 COVID-19 vaccine. V usage is TRBV3-1 (or the pseudogene TRBV3-2) and J usage is TRBJ1-5, with D hard to call. The sample in question was peripheral blood, obtained 28 days after the second AZD1222 dose. The CDR3 loop reads CASSPHEDSNQPQHF. The CDR3 DNA sequence: TGTGCCAGCAGCCCCCATGAAGATAGCAATCAGCCCCAGCATTTT.